The subject of this entry is one T cell receptor (beta chain). Seattle's enrolled individuals joined amid active infection and were then monitored longitudinally. The sample is drawn from a study of blood T cell repertoires in COVID-19. Study summary: PBMCs, B-cell-depleted T cells, or T cells were the source of the cDNA or gDNA that made up the material.

As originally analysed: Amplifying reference gene primers gave estimates of nucleated cell counts. The repertoire was sequenced with immunoSEQ multiplex PCR; TCRdb's copy has only in-frame clones and lacks some. D and trimming come from the DNA, and the V and J calls and clone size come from that table. The sample has about 230,000 clones, about nine tenths seen once. This CDR3 region has 15 residues. V lost 0 bases and J lost 4, with 9 bases in between. Germline CDR1 and CDR2: MNHEY and SVGAGI. This rearrangement joins TRBV6-5 to TRBJ2-2, with unresolved D. The sample consisted of peripheral blood. The sequence was obtained from a man aged 45 to 65 with COVID-19, enrolled during active disease. CDR3 coding DNA: TGTGCCAGCAGTTACTCGATAGGCGGCACCGGGGAGCTGTTTTTT. Encoded protein: CASSYSIGGTGELFF.